The 9 T cell receptor beta chains below were found in one sample sequenced in a study of T cells expressing NK-cell markers. With the 5' RACE reads reprocessed, TCRdb shows one record per CDR3 protein and no DNA. This sample carries roughly 120,000 distinct CDR3 sequences, with about 18% going to the ten biggest clones. Sequencing used blood T cells: a sorted CD56 or NKG2C T cell subset, CD4+ or CD8+ T cells, or bulk PBMC T cells (not recorded which). The source of these receptors is a woman between 18 and 70 years old in good health.

This chain's CDR3 is CSVGDRVGGTEAFF. The rearrangement joins TRBV29-1 to TRBJ1-1; with no DNA, the TCRdb D assignment of TRBD1 cannot be verified. This CDR3 has 14 residues. Looked up from germline, CDR1 is SQVTM and CDR2 is ANQGSEA.

The chain uses TRBV12-3 or TRBV12-4 and TRBJ2-7; TCRdb outputs TRBD2, but without DNA this stays unchecked. This CDR3 has 15 amino acids. The CDR3 here is CASSLPGTSSYEQYF.

The V gene is TRBV19, the J gene TRBJ2-1; the D gene TCRdb calls, TRBD1, cannot be checked with no DNA. CDR3 length equals 13 residues. Germline V gives CDR1 LNHDA, CDR2 SQIVND (reference sequence). CDR3 sequence reads: CASSMGTMGEQFF.

This chain connects TRBV29-1 to TRBJ2-7; the TCRdb call, TRBD1, lacks DNA for checking. CDR3 size: 14 residues. Germline CDR1 and CDR2: SQVTM and ANQGSEA. CDR3 in amino acids: CSVATGRFPDEQYF.

V gene TRBV30 combines with J gene TRBJ2-4. Looked up from germline, CDR1 is GTSNPN and CDR2 is SVGIG (reference sequence). The CDR3 contains 14 residues. Here the CDR3 reads CAWSVGVAKNIQYF.

The J gene is TRBJ2-7, the V gene TRBV7-9. The CDR3 totals 13 residues. CDR1 is SEHNR, CDR2 FQNEAQ, per germline (reference sequence). This CDR3 reads CASSSTSSYEQYF.

This chain joins TRBV11-2 and TRBJ2-1; TCRdb designates TRBD2, a call that cannot be tested without DNA. Germline V gives CDR1 SGHAT, CDR2 FQNNGV. This CDR3 is built from 15 residues. The CDR3 region is CASSSGLLSYNEQFF.

The chain recombines TRBV20-1 with TRBJ2-7; TCRdb gives TRBD1 as the D gene, but with no DNA this cannot be confirmed. The germline V gene has CDR1 DFQATT and CDR2 SNEGSKA (reference sequence). There are 13 residues in the CDR3. The chain's CDR3 is CSARDPGGPEQYF.

This chain links TRBV5-4 with TRBJ2-3; TCRdb outputs TRBD2, but without DNA this stays unchecked. The CDR3 loop spans 17 amino acids. Per the germline V gene, CDR1 is SGHNT and CDR2 is YYREEE (reference sequence). CDR3 loop: CASSLKVAGVITDTQYF.